These T cell receptor beta chains were read from a single sample in a study of cytomegalovirus exposure and HLA in healthy donors. Clones were read by immunoSEQ multiplex PCR, and TCRdb kept only the in-frame ones, dropping some. The sample has roughly 150,000 clones; about four fifths are singletons. The sequenced material came from PBMCs. These receptors originate from a girl aged 5-17 years in good health and CMV-seropositive. The CDR3 runs from the conserved cysteine through the conserved F or W. The order of the fields is CDR3 protein, CDR3 DNA, J gene, D gene, clone size, V gene. A D gene is named only where the DNA matches it firmly. Expanded clones are given a class, and other clones once, few, many or no size at all.

cdr3_aa: CAGNSAERSNEQFF
cdr3_nt: TGTGCCGGTAACTCAGCGGAGCGATCCAATGAGCAGTTCTTC
j_call: TRBJ2-1
d_call: NA
clone_size: NA
v_call: TRBV5-6

cdr3_aa: CASSGTGLGSYEQYF
cdr3_nt: TGTGCCAGCAGCGGGACGGGACTGGGATCCTACGAGCAGTACTTC
j_call: TRBJ2-7
d_call: NA
clone_size: NA
v_call: TRBV5-4

cdr3_aa: CASSLDRASYEQYF
cdr3_nt: TGTGCCAGCAGCCTGGACAGGGCCAGCTACGAGCAGTACTTC
j_call: TRBJ2-7
d_call: TRBD1
clone_size: NA
v_call: TRBV11-2

cdr3_aa: CASIRQGVRNQPQHF
cdr3_nt: TGTGCCAGCATACGACAGGGGGTAAGGAATCAGCCCCAGCATTTT
j_call: TRBJ1-5
d_call: TRBD1
clone_size: NA
v_call: TRBV6-1

cdr3_aa: CASSSPRTSGRSSRETQYF
cdr3_nt: TGTGCCAGCAGCTCTCCCCGGACTAGCGGGAGATCCTCGAGGGAGACCCAGTACTTC
j_call: TRBJ2-5
d_call: TRBD2
clone_size: NA
v_call: TRBV7-8

cdr3_aa: CASSESPDTYYGYTF
cdr3_nt: TGTGCCAGCAGTGAAAGCCCCGACACCTACTATGGCTACACCTTC
j_call: TRBJ1-2
d_call: NA
clone_size: NA
v_call: TRBV2

cdr3_aa: CASSVVDTDQPQHF
cdr3_nt: TGTGCCAGCAGTGTGGTTGACACCGATCAGCCCCAGCATTTT
j_call: TRBJ1-5
d_call: NA
clone_size: NA
v_call: TRBV2

cdr3_aa: CASRATGVNTEAFF
cdr3_nt: TGTGCCAGTAGGGCGACAGGGGTGAACACTGAAGCTTTCTTT
j_call: TRBJ1-1
d_call: TRBD1
clone_size: NA
v_call: TRBV19

cdr3_aa: CASSPRTGGPYEQYF
cdr3_nt: TGTGCCAGCAGCCCGCGGACAGGGGGTCCCTACGAGCAGTACTTC
j_call: TRBJ2-7
d_call: TRBD1
clone_size: NA
v_call: TRBV11-2

cdr3_aa: CSVVIASGGVGDEQFF
cdr3_nt: TGCAGCGTTGTTATTGCTAGCGGGGGGGTTGGTGATGAGCAGTTCTTC
j_call: TRBJ2-1
d_call: TRBD2
clone_size: NA
v_call: TRBV29-1

cdr3_aa: CASSSTGMSYEQYF
cdr3_nt: TGTGCCAGCAGCTCCACAGGGATGTCCTACGAGCAGTACTTC
j_call: TRBJ2-7
d_call: NA
clone_size: NA
v_call: TRBV5-6

cdr3_aa: CASSIRDLSKNIQYF
cdr3_nt: TGTGCCAGCAGTATTCGGGATTTAAGCAAAAACATTCAGTACTTC
j_call: TRBJ2-4
d_call: NA
clone_size: NA
v_call: TRBV28

cdr3_aa: CASSEVQGGNTIYF
cdr3_nt: TGTGCCAGCAGTGAGGTACAGGGCGGAAACACCATATATTTT
j_call: TRBJ1-3
d_call: NA
clone_size: NA
v_call: TRBV6-1

cdr3_aa: CASSGTGTMGDYTGELFF
cdr3_nt: TGTGCCAGCAGTGGGACAGGGACGATGGGGGATTACACCGGGGAGCTGTTTTTT
j_call: TRBJ2-2
d_call: TRBD1
clone_size: once
v_call: TRBV11-2

cdr3_aa: CAISPTERENIQYF
cdr3_nt: TGTGCCATCAGCCCGACAGAGCGGGAAAACATTCAGTACTTC
j_call: TRBJ2-4
d_call: NA
clone_size: NA
v_call: TRBV10-3

cdr3_aa: CASSSPRDRETSNQPQHF
cdr3_nt: TGTGCCAGCAGTTCCCCACGGGACAGGGAAACTAGCAATCAGCCCCAGCATTTT
j_call: TRBJ1-5
d_call: TRBD1
clone_size: NA
v_call: TRBV28

cdr3_aa: CASSETRDSRFEQYF
cdr3_nt: TGTGCCAGCAGCGAAACGCGGGACAGCCGATTCGAGCAGTACTTC
j_call: TRBJ2-7
d_call: NA
clone_size: NA
v_call: TRBV2

cdr3_aa: CASSLGGDQNIQYF
cdr3_nt: TGTGCCAGCAGCTTAGGGGGAGATCAAAACATTCAGTACTTC
j_call: TRBJ2-4
d_call: NA
clone_size: NA
v_call: TRBV7-9

cdr3_aa: CASSPLPGPLYEQYF
cdr3_nt: TGTGCCAGCTCACCACTCCCTGGCCCCCTCTACGAGCAGTACTTC
j_call: TRBJ2-7
d_call: NA
clone_size: NA
v_call: TRBV18

cdr3_aa: CASSLTEWLGNTIYF
cdr3_nt: TGTGCCAGCAGCCTAACTGAGTGGTTGGGAAACACCATATATTTT
j_call: TRBJ1-3
d_call: NA
clone_size: NA
v_call: TRBV7-9

cdr3_aa: CASSFRGLANYGYTF
cdr3_nt: TGTGCCAGCAGCTTCAGAGGGTTGGCTAACTATGGCTACACCTTC
j_call: TRBJ1-2
d_call: NA
clone_size: NA
v_call: TRBV7-3

cdr3_aa: CASSREQGHLTDTQYF
cdr3_nt: TGCGCCAGCAGCCGAGAGCAGGGACATCTGACAGATACGCAGTATTTT
j_call: TRBJ2-3
d_call: NA
clone_size: NA
v_call: TRBV4-3

cdr3_aa: CASSQGWSQTYNEQFF
cdr3_nt: TGTGCCAGCAGCCAAGGATGGTCCCAAACTTACAATGAGCAGTTCTTC
j_call: TRBJ2-1
d_call: NA
clone_size: NA
v_call: TRBV14

cdr3_aa: CASSFQQGGNQPQHF
cdr3_nt: TGTGCCAGCAGTTTTCAACAGGGGGGCAATCAGCCCCAGCATTTT
j_call: TRBJ1-5
d_call: TRBD1
clone_size: once
v_call: TRBV27

cdr3_aa: CASSLRGQETQYF
cdr3_nt: TGTGCCAGCAGTCTAAGGGGGCAAGAGACCCAGTACTTC
j_call: TRBJ2-5
d_call: NA
clone_size: NA
v_call: TRBV28

cdr3_aa: CASSFVSRGQDEQYF
cdr3_nt: TGTGCCAGCAGTTTTGTGAGCAGGGGGCAAGACGAGCAGTACTTC
j_call: TRBJ2-7
d_call: TRBD1
clone_size: NA
v_call: TRBV28

cdr3_aa: CASSLPGYYSYEQYF
cdr3_nt: TGTGCCAGCAGCTTGCCAGGGTATTACTCCTACGAGCAGTACTTC
j_call: TRBJ2-7
d_call: NA
clone_size: NA
v_call: TRBV5-8

cdr3_aa: CASRERGTDTNTEAFF
cdr3_nt: TGTGCCAGCAGAGAGCGAGGGACAGATACGAACACTGAAGCTTTCTTT
j_call: TRBJ1-1
d_call: TRBD1
clone_size: NA
v_call: TRBV2

cdr3_aa: CASSLGPLARTGEQYF
cdr3_nt: TGTGCCAGCAGCTTGGGGCCCCTAGCGAGAACGGGGGAGCAGTACTTC
j_call: TRBJ2-7
d_call: NA
clone_size: NA
v_call: TRBV5-6

cdr3_aa: CASSLAGGEQYF
cdr3_nt: TGTGCCAGCAGCTTGGCAGGGGGCGAGCAGTACTTC
j_call: TRBJ2-7
d_call: TRBD1
clone_size: NA
v_call: TRBV5-6

cdr3_aa: CASSNPGLTYEQYF
cdr3_nt: TGTGCCAGCAGCAATCCGGGACTTACCTACGAGCAGTACTTC
j_call: TRBJ2-7
d_call: NA
clone_size: few
v_call: TRBV6-5

cdr3_aa: CASGLLAGGAYEQFF
cdr3_nt: TGTGCTAGTGGTTTGCTAGCGGGGGGGGCCTATGAGCAGTTCTTC
j_call: TRBJ2-1
d_call: TRBD2
clone_size: NA
v_call: TRBV12-5

cdr3_aa: CASSLVLAGSTDTQYF
cdr3_nt: TGTGCCAGCAGCTTGGTTCTAGCGGGAAGCACAGATACGCAGTATTTT
j_call: TRBJ2-3
d_call: TRBD2
clone_size: NA
v_call: TRBV5-6

cdr3_aa: CSVRREPYEQYF
cdr3_nt: TGCAGCGTGAGGCGGGAACCCTACGAGCAGTACTTC
j_call: TRBJ2-7
d_call: NA
clone_size: once
v_call: TRBV29-1

cdr3_aa: CASSTGLDSRDTQYF
cdr3_nt: TGTGCCAGCTCAACTGGACTAGATTCTCGAGATACGCAGTATTTT
j_call: TRBJ2-3
d_call: TRBD2
clone_size: NA
v_call: TRBV18

cdr3_aa: CASSYDRANYEQYF
cdr3_nt: TGTGCCAGCAGTTACGACAGGGCCAATTACGAGCAGTACTTC
j_call: TRBJ2-7
d_call: TRBD1
clone_size: NA
v_call: TRBV2

cdr3_aa: CASSLWGEGIDTQYF
cdr3_nt: TGTGCCAGCAGTCTATGGGGAGAGGGCATAGATACGCAGTATTTT
j_call: TRBJ2-3
d_call: NA
clone_size: few
v_call: TRBV27

cdr3_aa: CAWRDRVVYGYTF
cdr3_nt: TGTGCCTGGAGAGACCGGGTCGTCTATGGCTACACCTTC
j_call: TRBJ1-2
d_call: NA
clone_size: NA
v_call: TRBV30

cdr3_aa: CASSYSEGVDIQYF
cdr3_nt: TGTGCCAGCAGTTACTCAGAGGGGGTGGACATTCAGTACTTC
j_call: TRBJ2-4
d_call: NA
clone_size: NA
v_call: TRBV6-6

cdr3_aa: CASSIGGVNTEAFF
cdr3_nt: TGTGCCAGCAGCATCGGCGGGGTGAACACTGAAGCTTTCTTT
j_call: TRBJ1-1
d_call: NA
clone_size: few
v_call: TRBV5-6

cdr3_aa: CSVDSGSGEQYF
cdr3_nt: TGCAGCGTTGACTCCGGATCGGGCGAGCAGTACTTC
j_call: TRBJ2-7
d_call: NA
clone_size: NA
v_call: TRBV29-1

cdr3_aa: CASTSYRNRGINYGYTF
cdr3_nt: TGTGCCAGCACCAGCTACCGGAACAGGGGAATTAACTATGGCTACACCTTC
j_call: TRBJ1-2
d_call: TRBD1
clone_size: NA
v_call: TRBV13

cdr3_aa: CASTPDSAGYNEQFF
cdr3_nt: TGTGCCAGCACCCCGGACAGTGCGGGCTACAATGAGCAGTTCTTC
j_call: TRBJ2-1
d_call: NA
clone_size: NA
v_call: TRBV6-5

cdr3_aa: CASSALQGGAFF
cdr3_nt: TGTGCCAGCAGTGCTCTACAGGGGGGAGCTTTCTTT
j_call: TRBJ1-1
d_call: TRBD1
clone_size: NA
v_call: TRBV27

cdr3_aa: CASSPGLAGTYEQYF
cdr3_nt: TGTGCCAGCAGCCCAGGACTAGCGGGAACCTACGAGCAGTACTTC
j_call: TRBJ2-7
d_call: TRBD2
clone_size: NA
v_call: TRBV7-6

cdr3_aa: CASSRQVSGNTIYF
cdr3_nt: TGTGCCAGCAGTAGACAGGTATCTGGAAACACCATATATTTT
j_call: TRBJ1-3
d_call: NA
clone_size: NA
v_call: TRBV2

cdr3_aa: CAWMGQGAQGTF
cdr3_nt: TGTGCCTGGATGGGACAGGGGGCGCAGGGCACCTTC
j_call: TRBJ1-2
d_call: TRBD1
clone_size: NA
v_call: TRBV30

cdr3_aa: CATSRAGFGSYEQYF
cdr3_nt: TGTGCCACCAGCAGAGCAGGGTTTGGGTCCTACGAGCAGTACTTC
j_call: TRBJ2-7
d_call: NA
clone_size: NA
v_call: TRBV15

cdr3_aa: CASSDSLFLGELFF
cdr3_nt: TGTGCCAGCAGTGACTCGTTGTTCCTCGGGGAGCTGTTTTTT
j_call: TRBJ2-2
d_call: NA
clone_size: NA
v_call: TRBV6-1

cdr3_aa: CASSREGLTGPSGNTIYF
cdr3_nt: TGTGCCAGCTCAAGAGAGGGACTCACTGGCCCTTCAGGAAACACCATATATTTT
j_call: TRBJ1-3
d_call: NA
clone_size: NA
v_call: TRBV18

cdr3_aa: CASSPSYRLAETQYF
cdr3_nt: TGCGCCAGCAGCCCCAGTTATAGGTTAGCAGAGACCCAGTACTTC
j_call: TRBJ2-5
d_call: NA
clone_size: NA
v_call: TRBV4-3

cdr3_aa: CASTEPRWQNYGYTF
cdr3_nt: TGTGCCAGCACTGAACCGCGGTGGCAGAACTATGGCTACACCTTC
j_call: TRBJ1-2
d_call: NA
clone_size: NA
v_call: TRBV6-1

cdr3_aa: CASSSLDQPQHF
cdr3_nt: TGTGCCAGCAGTTCACTTGATCAGCCCCAGCATTTT
j_call: TRBJ1-5
d_call: NA
clone_size: NA
v_call: TRBV28

cdr3_aa: CASGPQGSVREAFF
cdr3_nt: TGTGCCAGCGGTCCCCAGGGTTCCGTCCGCGAAGCTTTCTTT
j_call: TRBJ1-1
d_call: NA
clone_size: NA
v_call: TRBV2

cdr3_aa: CSVGVDRNFEQFF
cdr3_nt: TGCAGCGTTGGGGTGGACAGGAACTTTGAGCAGTTCTTC
j_call: TRBJ2-1
d_call: TRBD1
clone_size: NA
v_call: TRBV29-1

cdr3_aa: CASSVGGRGNSPLHF
cdr3_nt: TGTGCCAGCAGCGTAGGGGGCAGGGGGAATTCACCCCTCCACTTT
j_call: TRBJ1-6
d_call: TRBD1
clone_size: once
v_call: TRBV9

cdr3_aa: CASSQVGLAGTDTQYF
cdr3_nt: TGCGCCAGCAGCCAGGTCGGACTAGCGGGCACAGATACGCAGTATTTT
j_call: TRBJ2-3
d_call: TRBD2
clone_size: NA
v_call: TRBV4-1